This paragraph covers one TCR beta chain sequence. The sample comes from a study of OX40 agonist ivuxolimab in advanced cancers. Germline CDR1 and CDR2: LNHNV and YYDKDF (reference sequence). Trimming pared 1 base from V and 6 bases from J, leaving 10 bases between. CDR3 length: 15 amino acids. Measured with immunoSEQ multiplex PCR; TCRdb has only the in-frame clones, and not every one. The sample holds fewer than 65,000 clones, more than 80% seen once. The specimen comprised CD4+ or CD8+ T cells sorted from blood, sampled in a trial of the OX40 agonist ivuxolimab. This TCR came from an adult with an advanced solid tumor such as melanoma, head and neck, liver or kidney cancer. The chain links TRBV15 to TRBJ1-6; D is possibly TRBD1 (6 bases). Written as DNA, the CDR3 is TGTGCCACCAGCAGAGGGGAGACAGGTAATTCACCCCTCCACTTT. The encoded protein is CATSRGETGNSPLHF.